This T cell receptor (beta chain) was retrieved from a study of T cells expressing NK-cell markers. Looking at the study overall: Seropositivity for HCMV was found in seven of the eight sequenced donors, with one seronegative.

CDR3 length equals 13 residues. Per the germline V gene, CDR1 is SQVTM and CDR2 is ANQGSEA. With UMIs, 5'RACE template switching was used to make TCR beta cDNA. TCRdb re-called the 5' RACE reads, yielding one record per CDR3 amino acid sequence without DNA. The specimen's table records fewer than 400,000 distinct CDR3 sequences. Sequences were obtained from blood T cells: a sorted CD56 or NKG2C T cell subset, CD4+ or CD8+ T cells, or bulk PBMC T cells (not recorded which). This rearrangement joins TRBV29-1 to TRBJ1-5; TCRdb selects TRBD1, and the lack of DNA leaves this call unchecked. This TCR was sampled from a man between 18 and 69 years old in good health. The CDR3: CSVMGQGDQPQHF.